The T cell receptor (beta chain) under discussion was sequenced for a study of blood T cell repertoires in COVID-19. Overall study: There were acute and convalescent COVID-19 samples, and they came from the United States, Italy and Spain.

Original handling: Reference gene primer amplification gave nucleated cell count estimates. Data came from immunoSEQ multiplex PCR; TCRdb stores just in-frame clones and leaves some out. V and J calls and clone size are as listed in that table; D and trimming were resolved from the DNA. The sample yields 70,000 to 100,000 clones, more than 75% seen once. The sample consisted of peripheral blood. The sequence derives from a man aged 50-59 years with active or convalescent COVID-19.

CDR3: CASSPILLPGQGPYNEQFF. The CDR3 nucleotides read TGTGCCAGCAGTCCCATACTGCTCCCGGGACAGGGGCCTTACAATGAGCAGTTCTTC. The chain carries TRBV6-4 and TRBJ2-1, with 10 bases identical to TRBD1. J gave up 4 bases and V 5 bases, and 17 bases lay outside the gene matches. Germline-derived CDR1 and CDR2 are MRHNA and SNTAGT. This CDR3 spans 19 amino acids.